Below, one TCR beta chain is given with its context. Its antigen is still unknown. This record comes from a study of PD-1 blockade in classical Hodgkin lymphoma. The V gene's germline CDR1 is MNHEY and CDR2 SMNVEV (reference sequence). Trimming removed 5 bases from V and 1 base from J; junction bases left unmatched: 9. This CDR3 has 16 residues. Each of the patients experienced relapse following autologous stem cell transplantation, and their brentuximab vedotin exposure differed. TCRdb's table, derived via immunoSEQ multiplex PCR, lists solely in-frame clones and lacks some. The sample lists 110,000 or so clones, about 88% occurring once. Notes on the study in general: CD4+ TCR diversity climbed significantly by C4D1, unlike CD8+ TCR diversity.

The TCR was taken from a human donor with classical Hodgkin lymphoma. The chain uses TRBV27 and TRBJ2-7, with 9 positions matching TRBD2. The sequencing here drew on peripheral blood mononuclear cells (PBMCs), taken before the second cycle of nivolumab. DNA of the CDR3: TGTGCCAGCAGTCCGCTTAAAGGACTAGCGTCCTACGAGCAGTACTTC. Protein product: CASSPLKGLASYEQYF.